This T cell receptor beta chain was identified in a study of blood T cells in healthy people across ages. Study-wide background: For every two T cells, template switching captured about one barcoded beta molecule.

Broader study findings: When set beside aged donors, long-lived donors presented more naive CD4+ cells and higher diversity. Strongly correlated with naive T cell percentage was TCR beta diversity.

A note on this clonotype: Its antigen is as yet unknown.

Germline CDR1 and CDR2: MNHNS and SASEGT. The CDR3 has 16 amino acids. Trimming took off 6 bases at V and 4 bases at J, with 21 bases between the two ends. Combining a sample-barcoded 5' primer with a J-beta primer mix, a second PCR ran for about 6 to 11 cycles. TCRdb re-derived calls from the 5' RACE reads in MiXCR, one entry per CDR3 protein. This table holds hundreds of thousands of distinct CDR3 sequences, roughly 21% found once. Each individual donor underwent a draw of around 9.8 milliliters of peripheral blood. This receptor was obtained from a man in his sixties or seventies in good health. The rearrangement links TRBV6-1 to TRBJ2-5; a possible D gene is TRBD2 (5 bases). The sequenced sample consisted of blood. The CDR3 is CASRLQSQLGGETQYF. The CDR3 DNA follows: TGTGCCAGCAGACTCCAATCACAACTAGGCGGAGAGACCCAGTACTTC.